The present T cell receptor beta chain was sequenced within a study of blood T cell repertoires in COVID-19. Germline loops: CDR1 SGHAT, CDR2 FQNNGV. Trimming shortened V by 5 bases and J by 0 bases, and 14 bases separated the two germline ends. The length of the CDR3 is 16 residues. The protocol was immunoSEQ multiplex PCR, while the TCRdb copy is restricted to in-frame clones and leaves out a portion. This table has some 220,000 clones, roughly 80% appearing once. This TCR was recovered from a woman aged 40 to 50 with acute COVID-19. The sequenced sample was PBMCs or T cells enriched from blood (not recorded which). This rearrangement joins TRBV11-2 to TRBJ1-3; D may be TRBD1 (6 bases). Here the CDR3 reads CASSQYGGHSGNTIYF. For the CDR3, the DNA is TGTGCCAGCAGCCAATATGGGGGCCACTCTGGAAACACCATATATTTT.